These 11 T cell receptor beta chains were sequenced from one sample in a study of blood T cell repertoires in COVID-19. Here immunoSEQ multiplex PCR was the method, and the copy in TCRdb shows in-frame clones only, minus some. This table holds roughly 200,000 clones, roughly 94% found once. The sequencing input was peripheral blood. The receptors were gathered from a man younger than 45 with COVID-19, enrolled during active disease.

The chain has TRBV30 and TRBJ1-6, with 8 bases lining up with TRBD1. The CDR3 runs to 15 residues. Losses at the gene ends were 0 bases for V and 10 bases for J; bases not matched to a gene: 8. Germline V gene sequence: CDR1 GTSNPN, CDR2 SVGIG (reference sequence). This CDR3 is CAWSVEDRGHSPLHF. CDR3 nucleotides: TGTGCCTGGAGTGTTGAAGACAGGGGTCACTCACCCCTCCACTTT.

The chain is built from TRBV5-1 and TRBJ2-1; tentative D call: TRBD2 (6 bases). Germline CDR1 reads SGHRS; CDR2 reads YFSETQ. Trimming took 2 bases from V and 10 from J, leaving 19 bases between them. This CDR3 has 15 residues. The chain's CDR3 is CASSFAGPRDGEQFF. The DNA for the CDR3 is TGCGCCAGCAGCTTCGCCGGGCCGCGGGACGGGGAGCAGTTCTTC.

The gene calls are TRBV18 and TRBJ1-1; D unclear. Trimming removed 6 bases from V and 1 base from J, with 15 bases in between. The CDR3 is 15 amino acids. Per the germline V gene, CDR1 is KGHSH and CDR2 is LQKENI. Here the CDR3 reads CASSRFREENTEAFF. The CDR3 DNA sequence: TGTGCCAGCTCCCGCTTTCGCGAGGAGAACACTGAAGCTTTCTTT.

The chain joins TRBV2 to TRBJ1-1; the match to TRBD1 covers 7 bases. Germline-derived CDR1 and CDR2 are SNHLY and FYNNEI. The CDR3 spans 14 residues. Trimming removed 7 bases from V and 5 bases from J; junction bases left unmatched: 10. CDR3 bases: TGTGCCAGCACTACCGAGACAGGGATTACTGAAGCTTTCTTT. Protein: CASTTETGITEAFF.

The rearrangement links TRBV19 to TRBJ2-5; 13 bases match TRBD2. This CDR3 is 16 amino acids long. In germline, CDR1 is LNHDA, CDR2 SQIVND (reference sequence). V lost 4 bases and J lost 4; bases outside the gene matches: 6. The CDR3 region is CASSTTSGGAGETQYF. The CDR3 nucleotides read TGTGCCAGTAGTACCACTAGCGGGGGGGCGGGAGAGACCCAGTACTTC.

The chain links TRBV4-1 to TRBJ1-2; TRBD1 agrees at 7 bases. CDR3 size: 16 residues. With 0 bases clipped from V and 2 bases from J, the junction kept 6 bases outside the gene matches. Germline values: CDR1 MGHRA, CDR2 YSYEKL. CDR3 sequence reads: CASSQDPTGRNYGYTF. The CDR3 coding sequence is TGCGCCAGCAGCCAAGACCCGACAGGGCGAAACTATGGCTACACCTTC.

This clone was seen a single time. The CDR3 DNA reads as TGTGCCAGCAGCTTAGCCCCTAGCGGGGTGAATGAGCAGTTCTTC. This codes for CASSLAPSGVNEQFF. The chain has TRBV7-9 and TRBJ2-1; 9 bases map to TRBD2. Germline V gene sequence: CDR1 SEHNR, CDR2 FQNEAQ (reference sequence). V was clipped by 0 bases and J by 7 bases; unmatched bases: 4. The CDR3 loop spans 15 amino acids. Full variable domain (outside the CDR3, taken from reference TRBV7-9 and TRBJ2-1): DTGVSQNPRHKITKRGQNVTFRCDPISEHNRLYWYRQTLGQGPEFLTYFQNEAQLEKSRLLSDRFSAERPKGSFSTLEIQRTEQGDSAMYLCASSLAPSGVNEQFFGPGTRLTVL.

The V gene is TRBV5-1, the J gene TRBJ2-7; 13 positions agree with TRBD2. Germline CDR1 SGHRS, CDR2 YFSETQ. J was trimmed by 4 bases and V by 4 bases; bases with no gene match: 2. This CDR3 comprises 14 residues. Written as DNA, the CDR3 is TGCGCCAGCAGCAGGACTAGCGGGAGATACGAGCAGTACTTC. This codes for CASSRTSGRYEQYF.

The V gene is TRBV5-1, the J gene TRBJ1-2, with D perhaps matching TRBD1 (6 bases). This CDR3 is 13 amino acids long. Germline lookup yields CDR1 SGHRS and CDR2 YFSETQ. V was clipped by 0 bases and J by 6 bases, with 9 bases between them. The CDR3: CASSLATGNGYTF. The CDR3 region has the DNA TGCGCCAGCAGCTTGGCAACAGGGAATGGCTACACCTTC.

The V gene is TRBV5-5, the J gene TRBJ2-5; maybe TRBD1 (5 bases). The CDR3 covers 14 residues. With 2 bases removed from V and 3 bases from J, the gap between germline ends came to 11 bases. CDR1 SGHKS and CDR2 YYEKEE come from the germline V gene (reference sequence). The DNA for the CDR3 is TGTGCCAGCAGCTTCAAGGGGCAAGAAGAGACCCAGTACTTC. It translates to CASSFKGQEETQYF.

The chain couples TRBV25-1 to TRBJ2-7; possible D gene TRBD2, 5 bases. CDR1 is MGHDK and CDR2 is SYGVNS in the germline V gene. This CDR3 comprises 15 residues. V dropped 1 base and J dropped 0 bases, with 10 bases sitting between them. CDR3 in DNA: TGTGCCAGCAGTGAATTGCCGGGAAGCTCCTACGAGCAGTACTTC. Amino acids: CASSELPGSSYEQYF.